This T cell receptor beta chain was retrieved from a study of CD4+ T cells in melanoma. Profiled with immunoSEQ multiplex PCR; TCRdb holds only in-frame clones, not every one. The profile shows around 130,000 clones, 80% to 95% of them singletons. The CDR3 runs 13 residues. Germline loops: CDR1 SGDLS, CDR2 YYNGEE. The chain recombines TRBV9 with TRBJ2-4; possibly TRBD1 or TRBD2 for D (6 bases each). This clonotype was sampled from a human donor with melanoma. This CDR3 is CVLWRGVGNIQYF. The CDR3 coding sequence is TGTGTCCTCTGGAGGGGGGTTGGAAACATTCAGTACTTC. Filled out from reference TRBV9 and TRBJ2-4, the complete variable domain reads DSGVTQTPKHLITATGQRVTLRCSPRSGDLSVYWYQQSLDQGLQFLIQYYNGEERAKGNILERFSAQQFPDLHSELNLSSLELGDSALYFCVLWRGVGNIQYFGAGTRLSVL.